This T cell receptor (beta chain) was identified in a study of blood T cell repertoires in COVID-19 (dated by TCRdb to the early 2020s). About the full investigation: The collaborator samples originated in the United States, Italy and Spain and spanned the acute and convalescent phases of COVID-19. Where available, HLA class I and class II types were taken from metadata supplied by the sample provider and were not determined by assay-based typing. Deeply sampled blood TCRbeta repertoires from subjects exposed to, actively infected with, or recovered from COVID-19 were included in the dataset. A freely available public database, intended as a resource for researchers studying the immune response to SARS-CoV-2, is where the repertoires were released. The samples were drawn from the first 160 participants of the ongoing ImmuneRACE study and from 950 to 1,500 subjects provided by 6 global collaborators. The material from the prospective study consisted of cDNA or gDNA derived from T cells, B-cell-depleted T cells, or PBMCs. Nearly every sample came with metadata listing a de-identified subject ID, COVID-19 status, age in years and sex.

On this clone itself: No antigen is known for it. Base qualities are not provided; no much larger clone lies one nucleotide away.

What the research found in general, with its limitations: Clinical and demographic metadata were provided uncurated, with the amount varying by source and participant.

The immunoSEQ Assay, a bias-controlled multiplex PCR, was used to amplify TCRbeta CDR3 regions from genomic DNA. In the paper's pipeline: Nucleated cell counts per sample were estimated from amplification of reference gene primers within the assay. Sequence reads were collapsed and filtered to measure the absolute abundance of every unique TCRbeta CDR3 rearrangement. For each sample, productive Simpson clonality was calculated by taking the square root of Simpson's diversity index across productive rearrangements. In TCRdb, the immuneACCESS table is reduced to in-frame sequences with V and J assigned. These tables do not hold every clone; where another copy was compared, an unresolved V gene accounts for under half, and the others remain unexplained. That table gives V, J and clone size, and the DNA gave D and trimming. The sample table records some 75,000 clones; around 80% of these occur just once. The ten largest make up around 13% of the sample.

The germline ends are 17 bases apart after V is trimmed by 4 bases and J by 4 bases. CDR1 and CDR2 are read off the germline V gene as LGHNA and YNFKEQ. Including the terminal cysteine and phenylalanine, the CDR3 comprises 17 residues. Just the 51-base CDR3 DNA is kept, in frame starting at base 1. One collaborating source in Seattle enrolled patients while the patients were actively infected and followed the patients over time throughout the course of disease. Collaborating institutions collected whole blood in K2EDTA tubes following their own protocols. Collaborator samples were shipped for TCRbeta analysis as frozen whole blood, isolated PBMCs, or DNA extracted from either sample type.

The clonotype was recovered from a man aged 50-59 years with COVID-19, enrolled during active disease. Specimen: peripheral blood. The chain is assembled from TRBV4-2 and TRBJ2-6, with TRBD2 perhaps the D gene, on 5 matching bases. The nucleotides read TGTGCCAGCAGCCCTTTTCGACCGGGGTGGGGGGCCAACGTCCTGACTTTC. Its protein product is CASSPFRPGWGANVLTF.